This TCR beta chain was recorded in a study of T cells expressing NK-cell markers. This CDR3 is 16 amino acids long. Germline V CDR1 and CDR2: LGHDT, YNNKEL (reference sequence). TCRdb re-called the 5' RACE reads, yielding one record per CDR3 amino acid sequence without DNA. This sample contains under 600,000 distinct CDR3 sequences. Overall study results and limits: The HCMV specificity of the expanded NKG2C+ T cell clones stayed unresolved.

On this clonotype itself: Its target is not known.

The clonotype was recovered from a woman aged 45 to 65 in good health. The source material was blood T cells: a sorted CD56 or NKG2C T cell subset, CD4+ or CD8+ T cells, or bulk PBMC T cells (not recorded which). The chain uses TRBV3-1 and TRBJ1-2. The CDR3 spells CASSPNIGTSADGYTF.